The 19 T cell receptor beta chains given below trace back to one sample, sequenced in a study of blood T cell repertoires in COVID-19. Clones were read by immunoSEQ multiplex PCR, and TCRdb kept only the in-frame ones, dropping some. Among approximately 480,000 clones listed, roughly 87% were seen once. Sequencing was carried out using peripheral blood. All receptors come from a man aged 18 to 30 with COVID-19, enrolled during active disease.

The V call is TRBV27, the J call TRBJ2-7; D possibly corresponds to TRBD2 (6 bases). This CDR3 has 14 amino acids. V gave up 2 bases and J gave up 3 bases, with 11 bases separating them. The V gene's germline CDR1 is MNHEY and CDR2 SMNVEV (reference sequence). CDR3 amino acids: CASSLASAGYEQYF. The CDR3 region has the DNA TGTGCCAGCAGTTTAGCTAGCGCAGGCTACGAGCAGTACTTC.

The CDR3 loop is CAISESGRGYEQYF. Here the CDR3 DNA reads TGTGCCATCAGTGAGTCGGGAAGGGGCTACGAGCAGTACTTC. The J gene is TRBJ2-7, the V gene TRBV10-3, with D possibly being TRBD1 (5 bases). The CDR3 is 14 amino acids. V lost 0 bases and J lost 3, with 9 bases in between. CDR1 ENHRY and CDR2 SYGVKD come from the germline V gene.

The chain uses TRBV30 and TRBJ2-1, with 8 bases fitting TRBD1. This CDR3 spans 17 amino acids. Germline V gene data show CDR1 as GTSNPN and CDR2 as SVGIG (reference sequence). V lost 0 bases to trimming and J lost 0 bases; unmatched junction nucleotides: 7. CDR3 nucleotide sequence: TGTGCCTGGAGTGTTCACAGGGGGGCGAGCTCCTACAATGAGCAGTTCTTC. It is translated as CAWSVHRGASSYNEQFF.

The chain employs TRBV11-3 and TRBJ2-7; D possibly corresponds to TRBD1 (6 bases). This CDR3 has 16 residues. V dropped 5 bases and J dropped 2 bases, with 19 bases sitting between them. Germline CDR1 reads SGHNT; CDR2 reads YENEEA. CDR3 in DNA: TGTGCCAGCAGCCCAGTGCCCGGGACAAGGACCTACGAGCAGTACTTC. Protein sequence: CASSPVPGTRTYEQYF.

This chain joins TRBV9 and TRBJ2-7; 8 bases are shared with TRBD1. Germline CDR1 SGDLS, CDR2 YYNGEE. The J segment lost 5 bases and the V segment lost 3 bases, leaving 13 bases of the junction unmatched. This CDR3 region has 16 residues. As DNA, the CDR3 is TGTGCCAGCAGCGCCGCCCAGTTCGGACAGGGCCACGAGCAGTACTTC. As protein: CASSAAQFGQGHEQYF.

The chain uses TRBV5-6 and TRBJ1-1; TRBD1 aligns across 8 bases. This CDR3 region has 17 residues. Trimming at V came to 0 bases and at J to 0 bases, leaving 7 bases not matched to a gene. In germline, CDR1 is SGHDT, CDR2 YYEEEE. CDR3 region: CASSLAGQGHMNTEAFF. In nucleotides, the CDR3 is TGTGCCAGCAGCTTGGCCGGACAGGGCCACATGAACACTGAAGCTTTCTTT.

The chain links TRBV11-3 to TRBJ2-2; 11 bases line up with TRBD2. The germline V gene has CDR1 SGHNT and CDR2 YENEEA. Trimming cost V 7 bases and J 2 bases; bases outside gene matches: 9. This CDR3 is built from 17 residues. CDR3 sequence reads: CASTDRLAGLNTGELFF. The CDR3 nucleotides are TGTGCCAGCACGGACCGACTAGCGGGATTAAACACCGGGGAGCTGTTTTTT.

V and J are TRBV5-1 and TRBJ2-1; weak D call: TRBD1 (6 bases). This CDR3 region has 15 residues. Germline CDR1 is SGHRS and CDR2 is YFSETQ. V lost 7 bases and J 4 bases, leaving 18 bases between the germline ends. The CDR3: CASGDVGHGYNEQFF. CDR3 in DNA: TGCGCCAGCGGTGATGTGGGACATGGATACAATGAGCAGTTCTTC.

The genes are TRBV20-1 and TRBJ2-2, with 11 bases lining up with TRBD2. With 6 bases clipped from V and 6 bases from J, the junction kept 6 bases outside the gene matches. This CDR3 comprises 14 residues. Germline lookup yields CDR1 DFQATT and CDR2 SNEGSKA (reference sequence). CDR3 amino acids: CSASSGGDAGELFF. In DNA, the CDR3 is TGCAGTGCCAGTAGCGGGGGGGACGCCGGGGAGCTGTTTTTT.

The chain links TRBV6-5 to TRBJ2-3; D might be TRBD1 (6 bases). This CDR3 has 15 amino acids. In germline, CDR1 is MNHEY, CDR2 SVGAGI. Trimming took off 6 bases at V and 7 bases at J, with 20 bases between the two ends. CDR3 bases: TGTGCCAGCAGCTCTAGACAGGCGATAGTAAATACGCAGTATTTT. It is translated as CASSSRQAIVNTQYF.

This chain links TRBV2 with TRBJ2-3; the match to TRBD2 covers 9 bases. Trimming at V came to 11 bases and at J to 3 bases, leaving 12 bases not matched to a gene. The CDR3 length is 15 residues. Germline assignment: CDR1 SNHLY and CDR2 FYNNEI. DNA for the CDR3: TGTGCCCGAAAGGCGGCGGGAGGGCCGACAGATACGCAGTATTTT. Encoded protein: CARKAAGGPTDTQYF. The variable domain in full, with the rest retrieved from reference TRBV2 and TRBJ2-3, is EPEVTQTPSHQVTQMGQEVILRCVPISNHLYFYWYRQILGQKVEFLVSFYNNEISEKSEIFDDQFSVERPDGSNFTLKIRSTKLEDSAMYFCARKAAGGPTDTQYFGPGTRLTVL.

The rearrangement uses TRBV4-1 and TRBJ2-7; D is perhaps TRBD2 (5 bases). With 4 bases removed from V and 0 bases from J, the gap between germline ends came to 25 bases. Germline V gives CDR1 MGHRA, CDR2 YSYEKL. The CDR3 covers 19 residues. Here the CDR3 reads CASSRQCLPQRTCSYEQYF. The CDR3 bases are TGCGCCAGCAGCCGTCAATGCCTTCCTCAGCGGACCTGCTCCTACGAGCAGTACTTC.

Here the CDR3 DNA reads TGTGCCAGCAGCCCGACAGGGATCGGAAACACCATATATTTT. Translation gives CASSPTGIGNTIYF. The V and J genes are TRBV7-9 and TRBJ1-3; the match to TRBD1 covers 7 bases. This CDR3 contains 14 residues. The V segment lost 5 bases and the J segment 4 bases; nucleotides outside the gene matches: 5. The germline V gene encodes CDR1 SEHNR and CDR2 FQNEAQ (reference sequence). The entire variable domain, with the rest obtained from reference TRBV7-9 and TRBJ1-3, is as follows: DTGVSQNPRHKITKRGQNVTFRCDPISEHNRLYWYRQTLGQGPEFLTYFQNEAQLEKSRLLSDRFSAERPKGSFSTLEIQRTEQGDSAMYLCASSPTGIGNTIYFGEGSWLTVV.

The gene calls are TRBV5-6 and TRBJ1-1, with TRBD1 matching over 7 bases. V trimming: 1 base; J trimming: 4 bases; junction bases outside the gene matches: 4. The CDR3 is 14 amino acids. CDR1 and CDR2 from the germline V gene are SGHDT and YYEEEE. The CDR3 coding sequence is TGTGCCAGCAGCTTGACAGGGGTATCCACTGAAGCTTTCTTT. Translation gives CASSLTGVSTEAFF. Full variable domain (outside the CDR3, taken from reference TRBV5-6 and TRBJ1-1): DAGVTQSPTHLIKTRGQQVTLRCSPKSGHDTVSWYQQALGQGPQFIFQYYEEEERQRGNFPDRFSGHQFPNYSSELNVNALLLGDSALYLCASSLTGVSTEAFFGQGTRLTVV.

This chain links TRBV18 with TRBJ1-1; TRBD1 agrees at 8 bases. Germline V lookup: CDR1 KGHSH, CDR2 LQKENI. CDR3 size: 14 residues. V lost 6 bases and J lost 1; bases outside the gene matches: 4. The CDR3 DNA reads as TGTGCCAGCTCCCTCGGGACAGGGAACACTGAAGCTTTCTTT. Protein product: CASSLGTGNTEAFF.

The V call is TRBV25-1, the J call TRBJ1-6; D gene ambiguous. The CDR3 length is 15 residues. Germline CDR1 and CDR2: MGHDK and SYGVNS. V was shortened by 2 bases and J by 3 bases, with 8 bases between the two germline ends. CDR3: CASSEVVGYNSPLHF. CDR3 DNA sequence: TGTGCCAGCAGTGAAGTTGTCGGCTATAATTCACCCCTCCACTTT.

As concerns this clone: In the same sample, other DNA sequences code for this CDR3. The rearrangement joins TRBV5-1 to TRBJ1-1; D perhaps matches TRBD1 (5 bases). The germline CDR1 and CDR2 sequences are SGHRS and YFSETQ. The CDR3 covers 14 residues. Trimming left V 0 bases short and J 1 base short, with 7 bases between. CDR3 sequence reads: CASSLGQPNTEAFF. The CDR3, as DNA: TGCGCCAGCAGCTTGGGACAGCCGAACACTGAAGCTTTCTTT.

The chain uses TRBV7-9 and TRBJ2-3; 12 bases are a match to TRBD2. J gave up 4 bases and V 5 bases, and 7 bases lay outside the gene matches. Per germline, CDR1 SEHNR and CDR2 FQNEAQ (reference sequence). This CDR3 is 16 amino acids long. The CDR3 DNA is TGTGCCAGCAGCCCCATGACTAGCGGGAGACCAGATACGCAGTATTTT. It translates to CASSPMTSGRPDTQYF.

This rearrangement joins TRBV18 to TRBJ1-1; a weak D match, TRBD1 (6 bases). Germline CDR1 and CDR2: KGHSH and LQKENI. The length of the CDR3 is 14 residues. Trimming took 8 bases from V and 3 from J, leaving 16 bases between them. Written as DNA, the CDR3 is TGTGCCAGCAAAAGCCGGGACAAGGACACTGAAGCTTTCTTT. Translated, it gives CASKSRDKDTEAFF.